This T cell receptor beta chain is from a study of identifying expanded T cells in peripheral blood. During the collection period, no donor immune events like infections were recorded. The method was immunoSEQ multiplex PCR; TCRdb's version includes in-frame clones alone and lacks a portion of them. This sample carries 80,000 to 90,000 clones, approximately 86% of them seen once, and the ten largest clones take approximately 5.6%. The CDR3 runs 14 residues. The germline V and J ends were trimmed by 2 bases and 3 bases, with 9 bases remaining between them. Germline V CDR1 and CDR2: SGHDT, YYEEEE. Source material: blood. The chain employs TRBV5-6 and TRBJ1-5, with a tentative D call TRBD1 (6 bases). The origin of this receptor is a person aged 18-69 years in good health. The CDR3 DNA follows: TGTGCCAGCAGCTTCCAGGGGAACAATCAGCCCCAGCATTTT. Its protein product is CASSFQGNNQPQHF. Drawing the rest from reference TRBV5-6 and TRBJ1-5, the complete variable domain is DAGVTQSPTHLIKTRGQQVTLRCSPKSGHDTVSWYQQALGQGPQFIFQYYEEEERQRGNFPDRFSGHQFPNYSSELNVNALLLGDSALYLCASSFQGNNQPQHFGDGTRLSIL.